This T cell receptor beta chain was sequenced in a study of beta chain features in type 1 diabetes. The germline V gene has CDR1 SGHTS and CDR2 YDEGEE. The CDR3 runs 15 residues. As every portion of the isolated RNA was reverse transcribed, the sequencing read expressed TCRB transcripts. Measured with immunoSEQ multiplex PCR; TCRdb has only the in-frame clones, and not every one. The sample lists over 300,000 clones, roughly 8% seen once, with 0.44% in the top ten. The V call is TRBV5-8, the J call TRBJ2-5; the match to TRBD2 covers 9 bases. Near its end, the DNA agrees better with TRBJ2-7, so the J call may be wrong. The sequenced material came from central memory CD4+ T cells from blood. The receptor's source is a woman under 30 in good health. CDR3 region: CASSLGSGSVYEQYF. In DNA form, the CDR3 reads TGTGCCAGCAGCTTGGGTAGCGGGAGTGTCTACGAGCAGTACTTC.